Following are 30 T cell receptor beta chains from one sample sequenced in a study of vaccination and CD4 T cells after COVID-19. Their cognate antigens are unknown. The Oncomine TCR Beta short-read assay sequenced DNA from cultured CD4+ T cells. TCRdb processed the PCR reads anew with MiXCR; each CDR3 protein has one entry. The repertoire has about 12,000 distinct CDR3 sequences, 64% of them found once; the top ten carry 14%. Described treatment: roughly 10-day PBMC culture with coronavirus spike peptide pools or control peptides (ViraFEST assay). Sequencing was done on a sample of CD4+ T cells from blood, cultured in vitro. These TCRs come from a human donor who had recovered from COVID-19.

This chain uses TRBV7-9 with TRBJ2-5, with D perhaps matching TRBD2 (5 bases). Germline V gives CDR1 SEHNR, CDR2 FQNEAQ (reference sequence). Trimming pared 8 bases from V and 5 bases from J, leaving 9 bases between. The CDR3 length is 11 residues. The CDR3: CASGETETQYF. The DNA for the CDR3 is TGTGCCAGCGGGGAGACGGAGACCCAGTACTTC.

The J gene is TRBJ1-1, the V gene TRBV19; D remains unclear. The germline V gene has CDR1 LNHDA and CDR2 SQIVND (reference sequence). Trimming removed 1 base from V and 4 bases from J, with 7 bases in between. The CDR3 sequence is 13 residues long. CDR3 residues: CASSIGVGTEAFF. As DNA, the CDR3 is TGTGCCAGTAGTATAGGGGTCGGCACTGAAGCTTTCTTT.

The V call is TRBV7-8, the J call TRBJ1-2, with D uncertain. Germline-derived CDR1 and CDR2 are SGHVS and FQNEAQ. The CDR3 loop spans 13 amino acids. Deletions cut 5 bases from V and 0 bases from J, with 7 bases between. CDR3 sequence: CASSQDSNYGYTF. CDR3 nucleotides: TGTGCCAGCAGCCAGGATTCTAACTATGGCTACACCTTC.

The V call is TRBV27, the J call TRBJ1-6; the match to TRBD1 covers 7 bases. The J segment lost 10 bases and the V segment lost 5 bases, leaving 8 bases of the junction unmatched. CDR1 is MNHEY, CDR2 SMNVEV, per germline (reference sequence). CDR3 length: 14 residues. CDR3 loop: CASSTAGGRSPLHF. The CDR3 DNA reads as TGTGCCAGCAGTACGGCAGGGGGTAGGTCACCCCTCCACTTT.

V usage is TRBV6-1 and J usage is TRBJ1-2; 9 bases line up with TRBD1. The CDR3 contains 13 residues. Trimming at V came to 8 bases and at J to 13 bases, leaving 14 bases not matched to a gene. Germline V gives CDR1 MNHNS, CDR2 SASEGT. CDR3 loop: CASGKDRGVVRTF. The CDR3 bases are TGTGCCAGCGGGAAGGACAGGGGAGTCGTTCGCACCTTC.

This clonotype was counted only a few times. The chain links TRBV7-2 to TRBJ1-1; D uncertain. CDR3 length: 15 amino acids. V lost 5 bases and J 5 bases, leaving 18 bases between the germline ends. Germline CDR1 is SGHTA and CDR2 is FQGNSA. The CDR3 sequence is CASSPFGAGGTEAFF. Here the CDR3 DNA reads TGTGCCAGCAGCCCCTTCGGCGCAGGCGGTACTGAAGCTTTCTTT.

This clonotype has a handful of counts. The chain employs TRBV7-3 and TRBJ1-1, with D unclear. The CDR3 loop spans 13 amino acids. CDR1 is SGHTA and CDR2 is FQGTGA in the germline V gene. The V and J ends lost 2 bases and 5 bases respectively, with 9 bases between them. Written as DNA, the CDR3 is TGTGCCAGCAGCTTAGGTAGGCTGACTGAAGCTTTCTTT. The encoded protein is CASSLGRLTEAFF.

The V and J genes are TRBV3-1 and TRBJ2-5, with unresolved D. Trimming cost V 7 bases and J 5 bases, with 8 bases left between them. CDR1 and CDR2 from the germline V gene are LGHDT and YNNKEL (reference sequence). The CDR3 runs to 11 residues. The CDR3 region is CASTLGETQYF. DNA of the CDR3: TGTGCCAGCACCTTGGGGGAGACCCAGTACTTC.

J is TRBJ1-1 and V is TRBV27; 7 bases map to TRBD1. The V segment lost 6 bases and the J segment 4 bases; nucleotides outside the gene matches: 5. CDR1 and CDR2 from the germline V gene are MNHEY and SMNVEV (reference sequence). This CDR3 contains 13 residues. The DNA of the CDR3 is TGTGCCAGCAGGGGACAGCGTGGCACTGAAGCTTTCTTT. This gives the protein CASRGQRGTEAFF.

This clonotype was observed a single time. The V call is TRBV11-3, the J call TRBJ2-1, with 11 bases matching TRBD2. CDR1 SGHNT and CDR2 YENEEA come from the germline V gene. The CDR3 length is 15 residues. The V segment lost 2 bases and the J segment 6 bases; nucleotides outside the gene matches: 3. In DNA, the CDR3 is TGTGCCAGCAGCTTACAACTAGCGGGAGCCAATGAGCAGTTCTTC. This encodes CASSLQLAGANEQFF.

This chain connects TRBV15 to TRBJ1-3, with a possible D match to TRBD1 (5 bases). Trimming cost V 1 base and J 0 bases, with 10 bases left between them. Germline loops: CDR1 LNHNV, CDR2 YYDKDF (reference sequence). The CDR3 is 16 amino acids. The CDR3 reads CATSRGDSHSGNTIYF. Here the CDR3 DNA reads TGTGCCACCAGCAGAGGCGACAGTCACTCTGGAAACACCATATATTTT.

The V and J genes are TRBV19 and TRBJ1-5; possible D gene TRBD1, 6 bases. The CDR3 spans 12 residues. Trimming shortened V by 6 bases and J by 7 bases, and 10 bases separated the two germline ends. Germline CDR1 LNHDA, CDR2 SQIVND (reference sequence). The CDR3 sequence is CASRQDRQPQHF. The CDR3 bases are TGTGCCAGTAGACAGGACAGACAGCCCCAGCATTTT.

This sequence joins TRBV20-1 and TRBJ1-1; D gene uncertain. Per germline, CDR1 DFQATT and CDR2 SNEGSKA (reference sequence). The CDR3 loop spans 17 amino acids. Trimming left V 0 bases short and J 3 bases short, with 20 bases between. CDR3 in DNA: TGCAGTGCTAGAGATCCTCTAAGAAGGCCGGAGGACACTGAAGCTTTCTTT. It yields the protein CSARDPLRRPEDTEAFF.

The chain recombines TRBV2 with TRBJ1-2, with TRBD1 as a possible D gene (6 bases). Between the trimmed V and J ends, which lost 8 bases and 4 bases, there was a span of 11 bases. The CDR3 is 12 residues long. The germline CDR1 and CDR2 sequences are SNHLY and FYNNEI. The CDR3 nucleotides are TGTGCCAGCTGCGGGACAAGCTATGGCTACACCTTC. As protein: CASCGTSYGYTF. Looking up the rest from reference TRBV2 and TRBJ1-2 gives the full variable domain: EPEVTQTPSHQVTQMGQEVILRCVPISNHLYFYWYRQILGQKVEFLVSFYNNEISEKSEIFDDQFSVERPDGSNFTLKIRSTKLEDSAMYFCASCGTSYGYTFGSGTRLTVV.

This clonotype was counted only a few times. The gene calls are TRBV15 and TRBJ1-2, with D maybe TRBD1 (6 bases). The CDR3 contains 15 residues. V was shortened by 4 bases and J by 2 bases, with 14 bases between the two germline ends. From germline, CDR1 is LNHNV and CDR2 YYDKDF (reference sequence). CDR3 coding DNA: TGTGCCACCAGCAACCCCCGGGACAACAACTATGGCTACACCTTC. Amino acid sequence: CATSNPRDNNYGYTF. Supplemented by reference TRBV15 and TRBJ1-2, the full variable domain reads DAMVIQNPRYQVTQFGKPVTLSCSQTLNHNVMYWYQQKSSQAPKLLFHYYDKDFNNEADTPDNFQSRRPNTSFCFLDIRSPGLGDTAMYLCATSNPRDNNYGYTFGSGTRLTVV.

The chain employs TRBV15 and TRBJ2-1, with D possibly called TRBD1 or TRBD2 (5 bases each). The CDR3 has 15 residues. V was pared by 0 bases and J by 8 bases, with 14 bases between. Germline CDR1 reads LNHNV; CDR2 reads YYDKDF (reference sequence). DNA for the CDR3: TGTGCCACCAGCAGAGATGGTCACGGGGACGATGAGCAGTTCTTC. It yields the protein CATSRDGHGDDEQFF. The whole variable domain, filled in from reference TRBV15 and TRBJ2-1, reads DAMVIQNPRYQVTQFGKPVTLSCSQTLNHNVMYWYQQKSSQAPKLLFHYYDKDFNNEADTPDNFQSRRPNTSFCFLDIRSPGLGDTAMYLCATSRDGHGDDEQFFGPGTRLTVL.

The chain is built from TRBV14 and TRBJ1-3; a weak D match, TRBD1 (5 bases). Deletions cut 6 bases from V and 0 bases from J, with 9 bases between. Germline CDR1 reads SGHDN; CDR2 reads FVKESK. The CDR3 contains 14 residues. In nucleotides, the CDR3 is TGTGCCAGCAGTCTAGACAGCTCTGGAAACACCATATATTTT. Its protein is CASSLDSSGNTIYF.

The genes are TRBV30 and TRBJ2-2; D gene unclear. CDR3 length equals 15 residues. Looked up from germline, CDR1 is GTSNPN and CDR2 is SVGIG (reference sequence). V dropped 2 bases and J dropped 3 bases, with 13 bases sitting between them. The DNA for the CDR3 is TGTGCCTGGAGTAGGGTAAACCGGTACACCGGGGAGCTGTTTTTT. It is translated as CAWSRVNRYTGELFF. Variable domain in full (rest from reference TRBV30 and TRBJ2-2): SQTIHQWPATLVQPVGSPLSLECTVEGTSNPNLYWYRQAAGRGLQLLFYSVGIGQISSEVPQNLSASRPQDRQFILSSKKLLLSDSGFYLCAWSRVNRYTGELFFGEGSRLTVL.

The V gene is TRBV5-1, the J gene TRBJ2-5, with 11 bases lining up with TRBD1. Germline values: CDR1 SGHRS, CDR2 YFSETQ. The CDR3 has 15 residues. V lost 2 bases to trimming and J lost 5 bases; unmatched junction nucleotides: 5. CDR3 amino acids: CASSLGQGAWETQYF. In DNA form, the CDR3 reads TGCGCCAGCAGCTTAGGACAGGGGGCATGGGAGACCCAGTACTTC.

This clonotype was observed a handful of times. The V gene is TRBV7-8, the J gene TRBJ1-1; 8 bases agree with TRBD1. The CDR3 contains 15 residues. The junction had 16 bases not matched to a gene; V was cut back by 5 bases and J by 11 bases. Germline V gene lookup returns CDR1 SGHVS and CDR2 FQNEAQ. The CDR3: CASSREIQGAVGAFF. The DNA for the CDR3 is TGTGCCAGCAGCCGCGAAATTCAGGGGGCGGTAGGGGCTTTCTTT.

This chain connects TRBV7-2 to TRBJ2-3; D possibly corresponds to TRBD1 (5 bases). V lost 5 bases and J lost 5, with 14 bases in between. The CDR3 is 14 residues long. CDR1 and CDR2 from the germline V gene are SGHTA and FQGNSA. The CDR3 loop is CASSVGAAVDTQYF. CDR3 DNA sequence: TGTGCCAGCAGCGTAGGGGCCGCAGTAGATACGCAGTATTTT.

The CDR3 spells CASSDTMNTEAFF. In DNA form, the CDR3 reads TGTGCCAGCTCTGACACCATGAACACTGAAGCTTTCTTT. J is TRBJ1-1 and V is TRBV18; D remains unclear. Germline-derived CDR1 and CDR2 are KGHSH and LQKENI. This CDR3 region has 13 residues. Deletions cut 6 bases from V and 0 bases from J, with 8 bases between.

The table lists this clonotype with a count of one. V and J are TRBV9 and TRBJ2-5; 9 bases line up with TRBD2. V lost 0 bases and J lost 5; bases outside the gene matches: 2. The germline CDR1 and CDR2 sequences are SGDLS and YYNGEE. This CDR3 contains 14 residues. The DNA for the CDR3 is TGTGCCAGCAGCGTAGTTAGCGGGAGTGAGACCCAGTACTTC. Amino acids: CASSVVSGSETQYF. The complete variable domain, with remaining parts taken from reference TRBV9 and TRBJ2-5, reads DSGVTQTPKHLITATGQRVTLRCSPRSGDLSVYWYQQSLDQGLQFLIQYYNGEERAKGNILERFSAQQFPDLHSELNLSSLELGDSALYFCASSVVSGSETQYFGPGTRLLVL.

In DNA, the CDR3 is TGTGCCAGCAGCCCGAGGAGAGGCTCCTACAATGAGCAGTTCTTC. This codes for CASSPRRGSYNEQFF. V and J are TRBV7-2 and TRBJ2-1; D is unresolved. V gave up 5 bases and J gave up 0 bases, with 11 bases separating them. From germline, CDR1 is SGHTA and CDR2 FQGNSA. CDR3 length equals 15 residues.

This chain uses TRBV6-5 with TRBJ2-4; unclear D gene. This CDR3 region has 14 residues. Germline CDR1 and CDR2: MNHEY and SVGAGI. V was cut by 2 bases and J by 11 bases, with 16 bases left in between. The CDR3 region is CASSYSGTRGVQYF. DNA of the CDR3: TGTGCCAGCAGTTACAGTGGTACCAGAGGCGTTCAGTACTTC.

This chain uses TRBV5-1 with TRBJ2-2, with D perhaps assigned TRBD1 or TRBD2 (5 bases each). Between the trimmed V and J ends, which lost 0 bases and 5 bases, there was a span of 14 bases. CDR3 length: 16 amino acids. CDR1 is SGHRS and CDR2 is YFSETQ in the germline V gene. CDR3 loop: CASSLVGTMGTGELFF. CDR3 coding DNA: TGCGCCAGCAGCTTGGTAGGGACGATGGGGACCGGGGAGCTGTTTTTT.

This chain joins TRBV7-2 and TRBJ2-7, with 12 bases matching TRBD1. The trim removed 4 bases at V and 3 bases at J, leaving 4 bases unmatched. This CDR3 has 15 residues. The germline gives CDR1 SGHTA, CDR2 FQGNSA. The CDR3: CASSSGTGGGYEQYF. As DNA, the CDR3 is TGTGCCAGCAGCTCCGGGACAGGGGGCGGCTACGAGCAGTACTTC.

The chain links TRBV5-4 to TRBJ1-5; D ambiguous. The CDR3 is 14 amino acids. The germline CDR1 and CDR2 sequences are SGHNT and YYREEE (reference sequence). V lost 4 bases and J lost 9, with 17 bases in between. CDR3 DNA: TGTGCCAGCAGCCCCGACCCAGGAAGGCTGCCCCAGCATTTT. It translates to CASSPDPGRLPQHF.

The CDR3 here is CASSKLEGAVSIQPQHF. As DNA, the CDR3 is TGTGCCAGCAGCAAATTGGAGGGGGCGGTTAGTATTCAGCCCCAGCATTTT. J is TRBJ1-5 and V is TRBV21-1; the table's D call, TRBD1, has no DNA check behind it. TRBV21-1 is recorded as a pseudogene. The CDR3 covers 17 residues.

Sample share makes this clonotype medium-sized. The rearrangement links TRBV28 to TRBJ1-5; D gene unclear. The CDR3 contains 14 residues. Germline V gene sequence: CDR1 MDHEN, CDR2 SYDVKM. With 5 bases removed from V and 2 bases from J, the gap between germline ends came to 10 bases. CDR3 DNA: TGTGCCAGCAGTCCAACACATGGCAATCAGCCCCAGCATTTT. Translating it yields CASSPTHGNQPQHF.